The rows below give T cell receptor beta chains drawn from one sample of a study of blood T cell repertoires in COVID-19. Produced via immunoSEQ multiplex PCR; TCRdb's table is partial and in-frame only. Among roughly 190,000 clones, 76% were seen once, and the ten largest hold just over 8.5%. The sequencing sample was made of peripheral blood. The receptor source for this set is a woman aged 50 to 60 with active or convalescent COVID-19. CDR3s include the opening cysteine and the closing phenylalanine or tryptophan. A D gene is named only where the DNA matches it firmly. Clone sizes are given selectively: once, few, many, or a class where the clone is expanded.

>TRBV9|TRBD2|.|TRBJ2-1
TGTGCCAGCAGCCTCAGCGGGGAGTACAATGAGCAGTTCTTC
CASSLSGEYNEQFF
>TRBV28|.|.|TRBJ1-5
TGTGCCAGCAGCTCGGATCAGCCCCAGCATTTT
CASSSDQPQHF
>TRBV9|TRBD2|.|TRBJ2-7
TGTGCCAGCAGCAGAGAACCCACCTCTTTCCGGGGGGATCTGTTGGACGAGCAGTACTTC
CASSREPTSFRGDLLDEQYF
>TRBV6-5|.|.|TRBJ2-3
TGTGCCAGCAGTTCGACAGACACAGATACGCAGTATTTT
CASSSTDTDTQYF
>TRBV14|TRBD2|.|TRBJ2-1
TGTGCCAGCAGCCTAGTCGGGGGACTAGCTGTCTACAATGAGCAGTTCTTC
CASSLVGGLAVYNEQFF
>TRBV28|.|.|TRBJ1-5
TGTGCCAGCTCCGCTGGCCAGCCCCAGCATTTT
CASSAGQPQHF
>TRBV27|.|.|TRBJ1-5
TGTGCCAGCAGTCGACGACTCGGGGGGGAGCCCCAGCATTTT
CASSRRLGGEPQHF
>TRBV7-2|TRBD1|.|TRBJ1-6
TGTGCCAGCAGCTTAGCGGTAGGGGGCGCGTCACCCCTCCACTTT
CASSLAVGGASPLHF
>TRBV6-2/TRBV6-3|TRBD2|.|TRBJ2-1
TGTGCCAGCAGTCCGGGACTAGCGGGGATGTCTGAGCAGTTCTTC
CASSPGLAGMSEQFF
>TRBV29-1|.|.|TRBJ1-1
TGCAGCGTTGATAGGGGATCTGAAGCTTTCTTT
CSVDRGSEAFF
>TRBV4-3|.|.|TRBJ1-2
TGCGCCAGCAGCCAAGATCTCCTTCGTGGCTACACCTTC
CASSQDLLRGYTF
>TRBV7-3|.|.|TRBJ2-7
TGTGCCAGCAGCTTGGAGGGAGGCCGAGAGCAGTACTTC
CASSLEGGREQYF
>TRBV6-4|TRBD2|.|TRBJ2-1
TGTGCCAGCAGCAAGGGACTAGTGGAGGAGCAGTTCTTC
CASSKGLVEEQFF
>TRBV28|.|.|TRBJ1-2
TGTGCCAGCAGTTTTAAAGGGTCCGGACAGCTAGCTAACTATGGCTACACCTTC
CASSFKGSGQLANYGYTF
>TRBV14|.|.|TRBJ2-7
TGTGCCAGCAGCCAAGGATGGCTCGGGGGGCGCACCTACGAGCAGTACTTC
CASSQGWLGGRTYEQYF
>TRBV2|.|.|TRBJ1-2
TGTGCCAGCAGTGAATGGCAGGCCTATGGCTACACCTTC
CASSEWQAYGYTF
>TRBV4-3|.|.|TRBJ2-6
TGCGCCAGCAGCCAAGCTTGGCCTTTCTCTGGGGCCAACGTCCTGACTTTC
CASSQAWPFSGANVLTF
>TRBV28|TRBD2|.|TRBJ2-5
TGTGCCAGCAGCCCGGGGGGAAGCGGGGGGCCTGAGACCCAGTACTTC
CASSPGGSGGPETQYF
>TRBV5-4|TRBD1|many|TRBJ2-7
TGTGCCAGCAGCTTGGGGACAGGGGGGGGCGAGCAGTACTTC
CASSLGTGGGEQYF
>TRBV9|.|.|TRBJ1-6
TGTGCCAGCAGCGTAGAAGGAGGGGATTCACCCCTCCACTTT
CASSVEGGDSPLHF
>TRBV7-9|.|.|TRBJ1-6
TGTGCCAGCAACCCCGGCCAGGGAAATTCACCCCTCCACTTT
CASNPGQGNSPLHF
>TRBV7-2|TRBD2|.|TRBJ2-3
TGTGCCAGCAGCCCGGGACTAGCGGGAGGCACAGATACGCAGTATTTT
CASSPGLAGGTDTQYF
>TRBV7-2|TRBD1|.|TRBJ1-2
TGTGCCAGCAGCCCTGCCGACAGGGCTAACTATGGCTACACCTTC
CASSPADRANYGYTF
>TRBV7-8|TRBD1|few|TRBJ1-4
TGTGCCAGCAGCTCTCGGGACAGGGGTTTAACTAATGAAAAACTGTTTTTT
CASSSRDRGLTNEKLFF
>TRBV3-1/TRBV3-2|.|.|TRBJ2-5
TGTGCCAGCAGCCCGCCTGGCAGGGCAGAGACCCAGTACTTC
CASSPPGRAETQYF
>TRBV4-3|TRBD2|once|TRBJ2-1
TGCGCCAGCAGCCCCGGGAGGATGGGATACAATGAGCAGTTCTTC
CASSPGRMGYNEQFF
>TRBV7-9|TRBD1|few|TRBJ1-2
TGTGCCAGCAGCCTGGACAGGGCCTATGGCTACACCTTC
CASSLDRAYGYTF
>TRBV5-4|.|few|TRBJ1-3
TGTGCCAGCAGCTTGGAGCCTCACTCTGGAAACACCATATATTTT
CASSLEPHSGNTIYF
>TRBV28|TRBD2|.|TRBJ2-1
TGTGCCAGCAGCCGCACCGGCAGGAGCGGGAGGCGAGGCAATGAGCAGTTCTTC
CASSRTGRSGRRGNEQFF
>TRBV7-2|TRBD1|few|TRBJ1-5
TGTGCCAGCAGCCCTCGACAGGGGGGAAATCAGCCCCAGCATTTT
CASSPRQGGNQPQHF
>TRBV7-8|.|.|TRBJ1-2
TGTGCCAGCAGCTTAGTGGGGACCCAGGGGGGCTACACCTTC
CASSLVGTQGGYTF
>TRBV3-1/TRBV3-2|.|.|TRBJ2-5
TGTGCCAGCAGCCAAGATGGCAGGGGCCGAGAGACCCAGTACTTC
CASSQDGRGRETQYF
>TRBV5-1|.|.|TRBJ2-2
TGCGCCAGCAGCTTCCCAGGCGTTGGGGAGCTGTTTTTT
CASSFPGVGELFF
>TRBV6-5|.|.|TRBJ1-6
TGTGCCAGCAGTTCGGGCAGGGTCGGCTCACCCCTCCACTTT
CASSSGRVGSPLHF
>TRBV5-1|.|.|TRBJ2-3
TGCGCCAGCAGCTTGCTGGAGCGCACAGATACGCAGTATTTT
CASSLLERTDTQYF
>TRBV11-2|TRBD1|.|TRBJ1-1
TGTGCCAGCAGCTCCCCCAGGGGGCTTACTGAAGCTTTCTTT
CASSSPRGLTEAFF
>TRBV15|TRBD2|.|TRBJ2-1
TGTGCCACCAGCCGACGGAATAGCGGGTACAATGAGCAGTTCTTC
CATSRRNSGYNEQFF
>TRBV18|TRBD2|.|TRBJ2-5
TGTGCCAGCTCGTGGGGGACTAGCGGGAGAGAGACCCAGTACTTC
CASSWGTSGRETQYF
>TRBV6-5|TRBD1|.|TRBJ1-4
TGTGCCAGCAGTTACTGGACAGGGGGCGAAAAACTGTTTTTT
CASSYWTGGEKLFF
>TRBV7-8|.|.|TRBJ1-2
TGTGCCAGCAGCTTAGGGGCGAACGATGGCTACACCTTC
CASSLGANDGYTF